The T cell receptor (beta chain) under discussion was sequenced for a study of blood T cell repertoires in COVID-19. On the study more broadly: From T cells, B-cell-depleted T cells, or PBMCs came the material, which was cDNA or gDNA.

The method was immunoSEQ multiplex PCR; TCRdb's version includes in-frame clones alone and lacks a portion of them. This sample has tens of thousands of clones; 75% to 90% occur once, and the top ten carry 15% to 20%. J was trimmed by 4 bases and V by 2 bases; bases with no gene match: 10. Per the germline V gene, CDR1 is SNHLY and CDR2 is FYNNEI. The CDR3 runs 17 residues. The chain employs TRBV2 and TRBJ2-3; TRBD1 agrees at 9 bases. The sequenced sample consisted of peripheral blood. This clonotype was sampled from a human donor in a cohort sampled during active COVID-19. The CDR3 sequence: CASSEIRGQGRPDTQYF. CDR3 DNA sequence: TGTGCCAGCAGTGAAATAAGGGGACAGGGTCGGCCAGATACGCAGTATTTT.